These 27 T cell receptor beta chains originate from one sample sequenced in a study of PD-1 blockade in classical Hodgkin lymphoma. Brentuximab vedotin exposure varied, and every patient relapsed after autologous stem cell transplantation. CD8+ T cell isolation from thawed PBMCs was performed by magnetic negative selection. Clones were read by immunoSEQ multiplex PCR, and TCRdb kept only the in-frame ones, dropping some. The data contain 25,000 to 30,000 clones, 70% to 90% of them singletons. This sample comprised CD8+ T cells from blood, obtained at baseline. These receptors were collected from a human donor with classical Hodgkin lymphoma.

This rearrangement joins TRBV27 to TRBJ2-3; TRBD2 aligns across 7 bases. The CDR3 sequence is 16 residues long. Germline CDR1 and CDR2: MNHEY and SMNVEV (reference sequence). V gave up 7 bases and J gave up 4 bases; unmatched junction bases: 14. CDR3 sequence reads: CASNPASSGTPDTQYF. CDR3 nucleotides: TGTGCCAGCAATCCCGCCTCCAGCGGGACCCCAGATACGCAGTATTTT.

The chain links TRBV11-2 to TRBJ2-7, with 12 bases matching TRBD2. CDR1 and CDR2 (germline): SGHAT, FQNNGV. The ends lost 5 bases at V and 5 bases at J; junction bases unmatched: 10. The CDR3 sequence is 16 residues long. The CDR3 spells CASSRRLAGDENEQYF. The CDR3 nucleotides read TGTGCCAGCAGCCGCCGACTAGCGGGAGATGAGAACGAGCAGTACTTC. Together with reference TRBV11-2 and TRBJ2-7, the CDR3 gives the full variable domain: EAGVAQSPRYKIIEKRQSVAFWCNPISGHATLYWYQQILGQGPKLLIQFQNNGVVDDSQLPKDRFSAERLKGVDSTLKIQPAKLEDSAVYLCASSRRLAGDENEQYFGPGTRLTVT.

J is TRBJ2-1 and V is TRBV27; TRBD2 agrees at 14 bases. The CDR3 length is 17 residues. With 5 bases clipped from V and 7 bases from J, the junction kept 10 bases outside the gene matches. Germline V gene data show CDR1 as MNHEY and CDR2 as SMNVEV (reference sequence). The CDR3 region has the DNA TGTGCCAGCAGTCCCGGGACTAGCGGGAGTGTCGGGAATGAGCAGTTCTTC. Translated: CASSPGTSGSVGNEQFF.

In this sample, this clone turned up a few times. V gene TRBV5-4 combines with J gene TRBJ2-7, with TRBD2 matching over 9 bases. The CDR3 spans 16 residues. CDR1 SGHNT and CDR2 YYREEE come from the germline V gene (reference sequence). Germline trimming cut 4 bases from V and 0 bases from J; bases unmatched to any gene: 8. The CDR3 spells CASSKGTSQSSYEQYF. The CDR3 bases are TGTGCCAGCAGCAAGGGGACTAGCCAGAGCTCCTACGAGCAGTACTTC. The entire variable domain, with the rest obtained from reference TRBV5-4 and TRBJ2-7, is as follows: ETGVTQSPTHLIKTRGQQVTLRCSSQSGHNTVSWYQQALGQGPQFIFQYYREEENGRGNFPPRFSGLQFPNYSSELNVNALELDDSALYLCASSKGTSQSSYEQYFGPGTRLTVT.

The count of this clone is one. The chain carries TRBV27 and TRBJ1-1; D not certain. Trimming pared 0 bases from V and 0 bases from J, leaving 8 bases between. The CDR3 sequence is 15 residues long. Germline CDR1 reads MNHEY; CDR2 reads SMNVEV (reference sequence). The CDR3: CASSLSTVLNTEAFF. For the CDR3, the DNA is TGTGCCAGCAGTTTATCCACAGTCCTGAACACTGAAGCTTTCTTT.

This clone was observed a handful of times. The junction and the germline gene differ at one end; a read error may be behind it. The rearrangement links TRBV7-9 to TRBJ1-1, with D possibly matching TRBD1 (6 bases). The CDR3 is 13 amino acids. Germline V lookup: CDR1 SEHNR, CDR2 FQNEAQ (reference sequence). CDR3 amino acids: CASSLTGNPEAFF. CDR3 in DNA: TGTGCCAGCAGCTTAACAGGGAACCCTGAAGCTTTCTTT. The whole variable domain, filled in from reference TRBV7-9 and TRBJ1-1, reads DTGVSQNPRHKITKRGQNVTFRCDPISEHNRLYWYRQTLGQGPEFLTYFQNEAQLEKSRLLSDRFSAERPKGSFSTLEIQRTEQGDSAMYLCASSLTGNPEAFFGQGTRLTVV.

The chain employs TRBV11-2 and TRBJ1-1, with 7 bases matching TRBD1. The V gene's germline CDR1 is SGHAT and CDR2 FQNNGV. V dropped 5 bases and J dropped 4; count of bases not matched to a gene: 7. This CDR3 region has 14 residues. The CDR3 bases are TGTGCCAGCAGCGGAGGGGGCGCCGTCACTGAAGCTTTCTTT. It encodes CASSGGGAVTEAFF.

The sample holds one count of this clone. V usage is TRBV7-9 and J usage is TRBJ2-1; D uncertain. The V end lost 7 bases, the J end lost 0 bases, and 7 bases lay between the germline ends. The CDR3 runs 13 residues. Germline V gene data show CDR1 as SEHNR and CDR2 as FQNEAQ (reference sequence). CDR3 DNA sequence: TGTGCCAGCACACACTACTCCTACAATGAGCAGTTCTTC. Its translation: CASTHYSYNEQFF.

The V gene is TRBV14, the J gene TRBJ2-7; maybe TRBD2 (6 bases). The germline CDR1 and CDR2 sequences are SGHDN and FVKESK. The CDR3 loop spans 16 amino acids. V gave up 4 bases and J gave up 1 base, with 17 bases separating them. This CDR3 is CASSLTSGGPSYEQYF. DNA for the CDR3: TGTGCCAGCAGCCTTACATCCGGAGGGCCTTCCTACGAGCAGTACTTC.

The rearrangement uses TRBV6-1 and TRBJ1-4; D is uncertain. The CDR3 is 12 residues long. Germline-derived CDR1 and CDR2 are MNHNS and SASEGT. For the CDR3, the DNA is TGTGCAACCCGAGCTATTAATGAAAAACTGTTTTTT. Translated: CATRAINEKLFF.

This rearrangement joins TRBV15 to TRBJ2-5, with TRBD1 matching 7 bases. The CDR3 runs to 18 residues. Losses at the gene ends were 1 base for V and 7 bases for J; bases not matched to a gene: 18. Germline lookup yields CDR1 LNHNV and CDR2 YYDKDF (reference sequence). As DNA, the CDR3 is TGTGCCACCAGCAGAGTCGATGGGCGGATGGACAGGCGAGGGACCCAGTACTTC. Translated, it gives CATSRVDGRMDRRGTQYF.

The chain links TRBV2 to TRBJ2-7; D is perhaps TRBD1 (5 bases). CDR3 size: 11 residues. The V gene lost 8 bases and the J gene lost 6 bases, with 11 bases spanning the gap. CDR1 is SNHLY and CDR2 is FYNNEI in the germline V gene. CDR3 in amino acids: CASHSGLEQYF. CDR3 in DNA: TGTGCCAGCCACTCAGGGCTCGAGCAGTACTTC.

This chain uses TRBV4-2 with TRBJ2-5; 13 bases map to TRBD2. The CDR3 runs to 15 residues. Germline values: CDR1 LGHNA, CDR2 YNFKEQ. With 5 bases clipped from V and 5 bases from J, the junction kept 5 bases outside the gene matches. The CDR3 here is CASSSGTSGTETQYF. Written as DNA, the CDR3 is TGTGCCAGCAGCTCCGGGACTAGCGGGACCGAGACCCAGTACTTC.

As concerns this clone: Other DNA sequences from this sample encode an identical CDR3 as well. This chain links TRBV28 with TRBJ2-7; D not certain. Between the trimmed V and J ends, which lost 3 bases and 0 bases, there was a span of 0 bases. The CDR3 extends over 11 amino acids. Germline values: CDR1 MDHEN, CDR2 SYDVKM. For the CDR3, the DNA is TGTGCCAGCAGTTTCTCCTACGAGCAGTACTTC. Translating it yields CASSFSYEQYF.

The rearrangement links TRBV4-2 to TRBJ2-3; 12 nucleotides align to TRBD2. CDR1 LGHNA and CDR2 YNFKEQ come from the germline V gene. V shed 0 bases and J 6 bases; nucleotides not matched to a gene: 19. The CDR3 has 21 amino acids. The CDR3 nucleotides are TGTGCCAGCAGCCAAGATTATGGTGTAGGGACTAGCGGGTGGGGCGCGGATACGCAGTATTTT. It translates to CASSQDYGVGTSGWGADTQYF.

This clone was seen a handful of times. As DNA, the CDR3 is TGTCTCCCCTTCAACTATGGCTACACCTTC. It specifies CLPFNYGYTF. This sequence joins TRBV27 and TRBJ1-2; D unclear. The germline gives CDR1 MNHEY, CDR2 SMNVEV (reference sequence). The CDR3 is 10 amino acids.

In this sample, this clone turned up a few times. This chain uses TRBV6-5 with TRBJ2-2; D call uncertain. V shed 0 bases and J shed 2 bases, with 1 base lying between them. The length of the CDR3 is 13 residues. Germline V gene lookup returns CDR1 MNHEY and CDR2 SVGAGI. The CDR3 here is CASSYSNTGELFF. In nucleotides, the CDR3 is TGTGCCAGCAGTTACTCCAACACCGGGGAGCTGTTTTTT.

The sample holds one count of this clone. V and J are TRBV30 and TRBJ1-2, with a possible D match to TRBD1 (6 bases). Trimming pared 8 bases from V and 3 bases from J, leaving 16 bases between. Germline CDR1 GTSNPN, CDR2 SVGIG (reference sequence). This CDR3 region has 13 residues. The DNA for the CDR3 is TGTGCCGTCGACCAACAGGGATACTATGGCTACACCTTC. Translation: CAVDQQGYYGYTF.

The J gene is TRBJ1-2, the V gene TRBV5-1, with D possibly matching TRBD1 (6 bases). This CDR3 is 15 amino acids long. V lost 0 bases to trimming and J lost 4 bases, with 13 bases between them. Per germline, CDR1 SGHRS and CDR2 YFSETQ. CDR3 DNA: TGCGCCAGCAGCTTGGACCTGGCACAGGGCTATGGCTACACCTTC. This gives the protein CASSLDLAQGYGYTF.

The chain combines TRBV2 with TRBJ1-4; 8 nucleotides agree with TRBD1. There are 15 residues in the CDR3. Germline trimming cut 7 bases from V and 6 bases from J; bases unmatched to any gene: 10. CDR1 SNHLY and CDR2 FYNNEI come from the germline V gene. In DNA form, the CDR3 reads TGTGCCAGCACTCATTTGGAGGACAGGGATGAAAAACTGTTTTTT. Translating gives CASTHLEDRDEKLFF.

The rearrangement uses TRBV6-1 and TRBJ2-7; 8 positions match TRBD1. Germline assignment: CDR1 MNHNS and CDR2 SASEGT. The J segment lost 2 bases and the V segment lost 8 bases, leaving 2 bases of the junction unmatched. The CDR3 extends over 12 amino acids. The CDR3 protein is CASWDRTYEQYF. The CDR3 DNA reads TGTGCCAGCTGGGACAGGACCTACGAGCAGTACTTC.

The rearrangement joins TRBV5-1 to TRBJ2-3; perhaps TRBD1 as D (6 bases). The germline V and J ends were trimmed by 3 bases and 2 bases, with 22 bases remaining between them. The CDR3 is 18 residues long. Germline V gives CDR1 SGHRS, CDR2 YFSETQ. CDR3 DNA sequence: TGCGCCAGCAGCTGGGAAACCACAGGGAATATTAACACAGATACGCAGTATTTT. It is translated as CASSWETTGNINTDTQYF.

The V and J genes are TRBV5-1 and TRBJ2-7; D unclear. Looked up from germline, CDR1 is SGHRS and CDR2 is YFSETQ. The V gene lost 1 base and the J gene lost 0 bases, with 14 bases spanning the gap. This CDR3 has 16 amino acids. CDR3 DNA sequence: TGCGCCAGCAGCTTGAGTTCGGGCACCCGCTCCTACGAGCAGTACTTC. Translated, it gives CASSLSSGTRSYEQYF. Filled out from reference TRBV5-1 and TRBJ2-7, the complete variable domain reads KAGVTQTPRYLIKTRGQQVTLSCSPISGHRSVSWYQQTPGQGLQFLFEYFSETQRNKGNFPGRFSGRQFSNSRSEMNVSTLELGDSALYLCASSLSSGTRSYEQYFGPGTRLTVT.

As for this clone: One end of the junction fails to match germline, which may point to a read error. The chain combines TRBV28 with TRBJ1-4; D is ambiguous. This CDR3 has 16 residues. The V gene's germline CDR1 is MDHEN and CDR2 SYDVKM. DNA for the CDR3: TGTGCCAGCGGTTTCGAGCTTTATGCAACTAATGAAAAACTGTTTTTT. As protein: CASGFELYATNEKLFF.

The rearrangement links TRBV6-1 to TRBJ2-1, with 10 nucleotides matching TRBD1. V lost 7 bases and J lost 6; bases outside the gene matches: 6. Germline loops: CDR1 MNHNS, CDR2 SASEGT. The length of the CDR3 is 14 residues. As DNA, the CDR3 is TGTGCCAGCATGGACAGGGGGACCGTCAATGAGCAGTTCTTC. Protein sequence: CASMDRGTVNEQFF.

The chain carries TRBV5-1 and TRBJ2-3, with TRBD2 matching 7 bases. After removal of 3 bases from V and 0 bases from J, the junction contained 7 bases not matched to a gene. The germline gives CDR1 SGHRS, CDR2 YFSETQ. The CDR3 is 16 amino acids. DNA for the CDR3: TGCGCCAGCAGCTCTAGACTAGCCGCTAGCACAGATACGCAGTATTTT. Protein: CASSSRLAASTDTQYF.

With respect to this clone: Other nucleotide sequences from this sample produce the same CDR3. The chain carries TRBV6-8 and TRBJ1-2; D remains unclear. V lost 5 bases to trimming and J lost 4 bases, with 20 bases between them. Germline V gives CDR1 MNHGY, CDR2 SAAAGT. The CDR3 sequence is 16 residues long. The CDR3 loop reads CASSIIGSRKTYGYTF. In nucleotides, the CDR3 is TGTGCCAGCAGTATAATTGGCTCTAGAAAGACCTATGGCTACACCTTC.